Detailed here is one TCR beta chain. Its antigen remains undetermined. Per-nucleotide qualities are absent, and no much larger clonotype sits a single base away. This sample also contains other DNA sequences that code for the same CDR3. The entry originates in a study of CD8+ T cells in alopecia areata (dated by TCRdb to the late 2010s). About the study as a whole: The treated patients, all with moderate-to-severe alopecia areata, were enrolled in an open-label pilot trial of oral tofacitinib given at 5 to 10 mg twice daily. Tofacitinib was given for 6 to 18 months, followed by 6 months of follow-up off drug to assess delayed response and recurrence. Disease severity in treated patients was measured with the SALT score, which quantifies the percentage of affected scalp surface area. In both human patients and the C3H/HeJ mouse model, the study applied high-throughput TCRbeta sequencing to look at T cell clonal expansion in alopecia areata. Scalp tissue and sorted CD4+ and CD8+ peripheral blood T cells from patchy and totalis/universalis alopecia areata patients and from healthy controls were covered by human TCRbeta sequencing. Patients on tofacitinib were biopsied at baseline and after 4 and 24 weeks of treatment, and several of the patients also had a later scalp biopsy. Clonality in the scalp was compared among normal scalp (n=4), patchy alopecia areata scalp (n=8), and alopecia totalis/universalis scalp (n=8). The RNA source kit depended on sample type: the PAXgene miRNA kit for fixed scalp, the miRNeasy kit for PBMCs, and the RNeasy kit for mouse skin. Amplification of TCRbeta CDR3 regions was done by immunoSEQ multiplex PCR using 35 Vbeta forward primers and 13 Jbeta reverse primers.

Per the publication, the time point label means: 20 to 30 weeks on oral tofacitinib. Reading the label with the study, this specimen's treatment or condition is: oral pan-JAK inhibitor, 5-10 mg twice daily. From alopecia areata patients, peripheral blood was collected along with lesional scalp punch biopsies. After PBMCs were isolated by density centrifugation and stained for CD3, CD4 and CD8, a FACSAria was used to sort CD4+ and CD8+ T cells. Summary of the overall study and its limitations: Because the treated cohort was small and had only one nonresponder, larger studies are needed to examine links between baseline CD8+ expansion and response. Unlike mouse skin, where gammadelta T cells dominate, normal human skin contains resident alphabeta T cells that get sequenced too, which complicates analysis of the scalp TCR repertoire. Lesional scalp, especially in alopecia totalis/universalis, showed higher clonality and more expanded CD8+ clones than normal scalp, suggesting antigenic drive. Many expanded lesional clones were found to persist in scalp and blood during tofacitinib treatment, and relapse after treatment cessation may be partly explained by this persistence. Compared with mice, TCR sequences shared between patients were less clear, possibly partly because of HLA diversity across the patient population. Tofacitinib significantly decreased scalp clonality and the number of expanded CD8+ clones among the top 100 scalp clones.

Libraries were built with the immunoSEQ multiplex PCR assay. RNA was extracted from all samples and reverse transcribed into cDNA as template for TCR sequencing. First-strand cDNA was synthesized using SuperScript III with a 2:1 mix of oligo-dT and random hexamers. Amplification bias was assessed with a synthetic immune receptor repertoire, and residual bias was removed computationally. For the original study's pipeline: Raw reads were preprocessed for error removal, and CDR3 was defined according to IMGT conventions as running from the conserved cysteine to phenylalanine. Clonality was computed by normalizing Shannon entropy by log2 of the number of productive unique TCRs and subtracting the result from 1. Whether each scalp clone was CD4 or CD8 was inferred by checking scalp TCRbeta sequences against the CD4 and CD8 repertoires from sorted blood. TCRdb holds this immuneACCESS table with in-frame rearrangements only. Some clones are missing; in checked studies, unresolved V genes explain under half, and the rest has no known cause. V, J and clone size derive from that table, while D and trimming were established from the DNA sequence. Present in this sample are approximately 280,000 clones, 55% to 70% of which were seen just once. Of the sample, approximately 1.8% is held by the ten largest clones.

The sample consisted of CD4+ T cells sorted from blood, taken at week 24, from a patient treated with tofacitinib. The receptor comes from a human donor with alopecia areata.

At the DNA level, the sequence is TGTGCCAGCAGCCTCCAGGGCACAGATACGCAGTATTTT. It specifies CASSLQGTDTQYF. The sequence is built from TRBV7-2 and TRBJ2-3, with no confidently assigned D gene. In the germline V gene, CDR1 corresponds to SGHTA and CDR2 to FQGNSA. The trim is 5 bases for V and 1 base for J, with a gap of 7 bases between the germline ends. Reading from cysteine to phenylalanine, the CDR3 counts 13 amino acids. Only the CDR3 DNA stays, 39 bases, in frame from base 1.